The T cell receptor (beta chain) under discussion was sequenced for a study of neoadjuvant anti-PD-1 for oral cavity cancer (TCRdb year 2021). At the level of the whole study: Three to four biweekly doses of nivolumab at 3 mg/kg were mostly administered to patients before curative-intent surgical resection. For patients who did not progress, a fourth nivolumab dose was given around day 43, followed by definitive surgical resection on days 50-56. Patients with complete response, partial response or stable disease by RECIST 1.1 were defined as responders, whereas patients with progression were defined as non-responders. There were 12 patients in the parent correlative cohort, and the response rate was about 36%.

For this clone: The clone's antigen remains unknown. Base-call qualities are not available, and no considerably larger clone is one nucleotide away.

Beyond this particular receptor, the publication reports: After neoadjuvant nivolumab, non-responders showed significantly higher T cell clonality (Gini index) in PBMCs than responders did. Higher pretreatment blood TCRbeta clonality and lower post-treatment tumor TCRbeta clonality were correlated with higher pretreatment blood Treg/Th17 ratios. Only a few patients per response group were included in the TCR analyses, and larger cohorts for validation were called for by the authors.

Sequences SGDLS (CDR1) and YYNGEE (CDR2) are obtained from the germline V gene. Counted from cysteine to phenylalanine, this CDR3 has 15 amino acids. Only CDR3 DNA is held: 45 bases, read in frame from base 1. The germline ends are 14 bases apart after V is trimmed by 5 bases and J by 0 bases. In light of the paper, this sample's time point label describes: after neoadjuvant nivolumab, at surgical resection. None of the patients had received prior systemic or radiation treatment, and all were newly diagnosed with stage II-IVA oral cavity squamous cell carcinoma. The cohort was made up of patients with locally advanced, HPV-negative oral cavity squamous cell carcinoma. Peripheral blood mononuclear cells were analyzed directly and were not maintained or expanded in culture. The samples were obtained from a longitudinal correlative study of a single-arm phase II trial testing neoadjuvant nivolumab in oral cavity squamous cell carcinoma. Subject-matched pre- and post-treatment PBMCs and tumors from three responders and three non-responders were subjected to genomic DNA-based TCRbeta sequencing. Peripheral blood mononuclear cells were collected once before nivolumab treatment and again after treatment, at the time of surgery. The Maxwell RSC DNA from Cells kit was used to isolate genomic DNA from PBMCs.

For deep sequencing, PBMC libraries mostly used approximately 500 ng of input genomic DNA, with six replicates for each sample. The immunoSEQ hsTCRbeta kit was used to prepare TCRbeta libraries according to the manufacturer's instructions. Sequencing of the completed libraries took place using an Illumina NovaSeq 6000 S4 flow cell after they had been pooled to 2.5 to 3.5 nM. In the paper's pipeline: Raw data preprocessing and quality control were performed with the immunoSEQ Analyzer. The analysis was restricted to productive rearrangements, with each unique CDR3 amino acid sequence defining a clonotype. Repertoire clonality was estimated as the Gini-Simpson index, which was computed with the R package tcR. Gini indices were compared with Student's t test, and associations with tumor size change were assessed by Pearson correlation. TCRdb re-hosts the immuneACCESS table, in-frame sequences only. Its copies lack some clones; in the studies checked, an unresolved V gene accounts for under half of them, and the cause for the rest is not known. V, J and clone size derive from that table, while D and trimming were established from the DNA sequence. This sample holds about 14,000 clones; 71% were observed only once. In total, the top ten clones hold approximately 3% of the sample.

The chain is encoded by TRBV9 joined to TRBJ1-1; the D gene is perhaps TRBD1, from 6 matching bases. This sequence was found in a person aged 35 to 85 with oral cavity squamous cell carcinoma. The sample was PBMCs, taken after nivolumab (anti-PD-1) treatment. In nucleotide form, the sequence is TGTGCCAGCAGTAAAGGGGGGGCGATGAACACTGAAGCTTTCTTT. Translated, it gives CASSKGGAMNTEAFF.